The present T cell receptor (beta chain) was sequenced within a study of technical replicates of blood from a handful of donors. This table comes from immunoSEQ multiplex PCR, and its TCRdb copy is limited to in-frame clones, with some not included. This sample carries about 85,000 clones, about 94% of them seen once, and the ten largest clones take about 0.25%. The CDR3 runs to 15 residues. Germline CDR1 MGHRA, CDR2 YSYEKL. Trimming shortened V by 0 bases and J by 7 bases, and 14 bases separated the two germline ends. The sequenced sample was T cells isolated from PBMCs. This chain joins TRBV4-1 and TRBJ2-3, with TRBD2 as a possible D gene (5 bases). This receptor was taken from a human donor in good health. CDR3 DNA: TGCGCCAGCAGCCAAGAGGTGGCGGGCCACAATACGCAGTATTTT. Protein sequence: CASSQEVAGHNTQYF.